These 7 T cell receptor beta chains share one sample of origin, sequenced in a study of CXCR3-negative and CXCR3-positive naive CD8 T cells. The antigens these receptors bind are not known. General study results and limits: Naive CXCR3-positive cells had TRB CDR3s more hydrophobic than those of CXCR3-negative naive cells.

TRB cDNA libraries were made by UMI-labeled 5' RACE. TCRdb re-called the 5' RACE reads and catalogs CDR3 proteins one per entry, DNA excluded. This sample contains around 140,000 distinct CDR3 sequences. The specimen was naive CXCR3+ CD8+ T cells from blood. Subset: CD45RO-CCR7+CD27+CD95- naive CD8+ T cells expressing CXCR3 (TNR3+). These receptor sequences come from a human donor in good health. Some clones in this sample may be carry-over from other donors' samples.

The V call is TRBV19, the J call TRBJ2-1; TCRdb proposes TRBD2, but this gene call is untestable without DNA. Germline V gene lookup returns CDR1 LNHDA and CDR2 SQIVND (reference sequence). The CDR3 runs to 13 residues. The CDR3 protein is CASSRERSNEQFF.

The chain links TRBV11-2 to TRBJ2-1. Looked up from germline, CDR1 is SGHAT and CDR2 is FQNNGV. The CDR3 extends over 15 amino acids. CDR3 in amino acids: CASRLQASSYNEQFF.

The chain combines TRBV24-1 with TRBJ2-1; TCRdb's assignment of TRBD1 cannot be checked, as there is no DNA. Looked up from germline, CDR1 is KGHDR and CDR2 is SFDVKD. This CDR3 region has 16 residues. The CDR3 loop is CATSDNFGTIYNEQFF.

This chain joins TRBV28 and TRBJ2-7; TCRdb names TRBD1, which stays unverified in the absence of DNA. The CDR3 length is 15 residues. Germline CDR1 reads MDHEN; CDR2 reads SYDVKM. CDR3 in amino acids: CASSLAWGGRYEQYF.

This chain's CDR3 is CASSSTPDLTIQYF. The chain combines TRBV28 with TRBJ2-4; the TCRdb D gene call, TRBD1, has no DNA to confirm it. There are 14 residues in the CDR3. Germline loops: CDR1 MDHEN, CDR2 SYDVKM.

This sequence joins TRBV13 and TRBJ2-7; lacking DNA, the TRBD1 call made by TCRdb goes unchecked. Germline V lookup: CDR1 PRHDT, CDR2 FYEKMQ (reference sequence). The CDR3 contains 15 residues. This chain's CDR3 is CASSTRQSGSYEQYF.

CDR3 residues: CASSLARTGPLDQYF. The chain links TRBV7-6 to TRBJ2-7; TCRdb indicates TRBD1, and absent DNA this call remains unverified. The CDR3 runs 15 residues. Germline loops: CDR1 SGHVS, CDR2 FNYEAQ.